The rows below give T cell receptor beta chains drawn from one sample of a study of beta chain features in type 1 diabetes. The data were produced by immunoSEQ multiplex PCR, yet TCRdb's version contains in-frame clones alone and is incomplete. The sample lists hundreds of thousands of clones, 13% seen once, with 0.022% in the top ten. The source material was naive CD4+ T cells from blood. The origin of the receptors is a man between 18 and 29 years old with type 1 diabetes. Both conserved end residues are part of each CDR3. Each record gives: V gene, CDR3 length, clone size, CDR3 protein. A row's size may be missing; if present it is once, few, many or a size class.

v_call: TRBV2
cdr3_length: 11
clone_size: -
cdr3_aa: CATGGNEKLFF

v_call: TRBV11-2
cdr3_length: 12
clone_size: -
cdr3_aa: CASSLQADTQYF

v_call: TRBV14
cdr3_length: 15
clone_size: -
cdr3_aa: CASSRVPWVPGELFF

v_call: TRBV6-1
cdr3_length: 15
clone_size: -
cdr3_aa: CASSPGQGAGYGYTF

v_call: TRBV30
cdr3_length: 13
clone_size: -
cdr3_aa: CAWSVSGPTEAFF

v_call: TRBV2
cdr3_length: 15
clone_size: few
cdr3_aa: CASSEVGKGTGELFF

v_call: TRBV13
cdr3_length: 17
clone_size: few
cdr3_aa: CASSLGRTGPLNTEAFF

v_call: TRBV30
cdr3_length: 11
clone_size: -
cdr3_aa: CAWSQTYGYTF

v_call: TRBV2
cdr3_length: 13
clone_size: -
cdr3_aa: CASSDEKDQPQHF

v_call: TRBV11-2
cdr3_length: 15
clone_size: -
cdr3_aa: CASSPTRQVYDEQFF

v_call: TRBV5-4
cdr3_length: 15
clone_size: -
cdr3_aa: CAGTMAGGATDTQYF

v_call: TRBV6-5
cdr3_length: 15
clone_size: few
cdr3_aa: CASSYSKGTGDTQYF

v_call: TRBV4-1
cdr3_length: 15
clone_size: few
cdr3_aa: CASSQEDYRLYEQYF

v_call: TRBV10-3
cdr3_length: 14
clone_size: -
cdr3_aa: CAISEQGWNYGYTF

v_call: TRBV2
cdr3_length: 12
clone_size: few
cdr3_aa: CASRDSSYEQYF

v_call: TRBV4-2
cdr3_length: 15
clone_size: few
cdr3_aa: CASSQAASSSDTQYF

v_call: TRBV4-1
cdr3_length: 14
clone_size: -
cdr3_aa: CASSPGQFGNGYTF

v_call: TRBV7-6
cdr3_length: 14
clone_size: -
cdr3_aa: CASSSSWDREEQYF

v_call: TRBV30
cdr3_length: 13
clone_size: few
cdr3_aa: CAGKRDYYNEQFF

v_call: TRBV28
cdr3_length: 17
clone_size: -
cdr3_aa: CASIPPPGHRPQETQYF

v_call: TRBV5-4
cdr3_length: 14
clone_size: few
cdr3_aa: CASSPRINSYEQYF

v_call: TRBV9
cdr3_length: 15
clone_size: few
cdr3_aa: CASSVVGSMNTEAFF

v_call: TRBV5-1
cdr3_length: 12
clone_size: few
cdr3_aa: CASSEGQGEQYF

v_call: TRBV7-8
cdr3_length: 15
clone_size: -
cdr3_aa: CASSERDSVNEKLFF

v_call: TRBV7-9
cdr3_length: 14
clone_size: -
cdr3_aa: CASSLSTVSYEQYF

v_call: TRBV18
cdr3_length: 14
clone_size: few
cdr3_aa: CASSPTWGTGELFF

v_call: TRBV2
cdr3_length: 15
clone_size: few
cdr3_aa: CASSQDSSGANVLTF

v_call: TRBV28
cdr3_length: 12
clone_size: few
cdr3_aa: CASSFLNTEAFF

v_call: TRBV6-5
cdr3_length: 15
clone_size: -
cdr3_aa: CASSITGTGPPEQYF

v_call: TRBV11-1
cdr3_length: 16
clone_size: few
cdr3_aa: CASSLGGGPYYNEQFF

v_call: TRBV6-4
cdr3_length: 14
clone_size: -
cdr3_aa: CASSPQGGANGYTF

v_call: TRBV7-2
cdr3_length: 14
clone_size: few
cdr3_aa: CASSHGGGNQPQHF

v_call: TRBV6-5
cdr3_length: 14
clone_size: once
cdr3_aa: CASSYSTDYYGYTF

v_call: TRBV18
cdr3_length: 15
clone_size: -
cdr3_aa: CASSRTDSLNEKLFF

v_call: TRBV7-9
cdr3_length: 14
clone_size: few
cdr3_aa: CASSTRTGTTEAFF

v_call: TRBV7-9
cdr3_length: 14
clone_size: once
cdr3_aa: CASSLGGGQETQYF

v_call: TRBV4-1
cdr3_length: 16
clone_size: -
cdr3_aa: CASSQGWVGGVYEQYF

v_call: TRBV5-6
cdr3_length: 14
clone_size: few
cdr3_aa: CASSLGAGRDTQYF